This section outlines one T cell receptor beta chain sequence together with its context. Participants were aged about 18 to 90 years, lived in roughly 23 US areas, and enrolled virtually. This sample was taken from a study of blood T cell repertoires in COVID-19. Using immunoSEQ multiplex PCR, the repertoire was profiled, and TCRdb retains in-frame clones only, with some absent. The sample holds about 280,000 clones; about 85% are singletons and the top ten take under 3%. Input material: PBMCs or T cells enriched from blood (not recorded which). The TCR comes from a woman aged 45-60 years who had recovered from COVID-19.

The DNA of the CDR3 is TGTGCCAGCAGCCAAGAACTAGCGGGAGGGCCGCGAGACGAGCAGTACTTC. Translating it yields CASSQELAGGPRDEQYF. V usage is TRBV4-2 and J usage is TRBJ2-7; 13 nucleotides match TRBD2. The CDR3 is made up of 17 amino acids. V gave up 0 bases and J gave up 5 bases; unmatched junction bases: 7. The germline V gene encodes CDR1 LGHNA and CDR2 YNFKEQ.